The rows below give T cell receptor beta chains drawn from one sample of a study of graft-versus-host responses after intestinal transplantation. Some clones are missing from TCRdb's copy, which holds only in-frame ones; the method was immunoSEQ multiplex PCR. The data hold some 20,000 clones, with approximately 79% observed a single time. The sample was ileum tissue, taken about 3 weeks after intestinal transplant. The receptors were gathered from a human patient who received an intestinal transplant, so some T cells may come from the graft donor. The CDR3 runs from the conserved cysteine through the conserved F or W. D genes are given only for firm matches. A row's size may be missing; if present it is once, few, many or a size class.

NA	TRBJ2-5	TRBV4-1	NA	TGCGCCAGCAGCCAAGGACAGAGAGAAGAGACCCAGTACTTC	CASSQGQREETQYF
NA	TRBJ2-3	TRBV6-5	TRBD2	TGTGCCAGCAGTCTTAGCGGGGACCGGGTTGATACGCAGTATTTT	CASSLSGDRVDTQYF
NA	TRBJ1-2	TRBV19	NA	TGTGCCAGTACCCCCCGTTTTGGAAGAGGAGGCTACACCTTC	CASTPRFGRGGYTF
NA	TRBJ1-1	TRBV6-5	NA	TGTGCCAGCTACGGGATACTGAACACTGAAGCTTTCTTT	CASYGILNTEAFF
medium-sized	TRBJ1-2	TRBV9	NA	TGTGCCAGCAGCGTAGAAGGAACAGCAATCTCTAACTATGGCTACACCTTC	CASSVEGTAISNYGYTF
few	TRBJ2-7	TRBV5-1	NA	TGCGCCAGCAGCTTGGCCCCACAGGTTTTCTACGAGCAGTACTTC	CASSLAPQVFYEQYF
NA	TRBJ2-7	TRBV7-8	TRBD1	TGTGCCAGCAGCTTATTTCGCGGGGACAGGGGGTCCTACGAGCAGTACTTC	CASSLFRGDRGSYEQYF
once	TRBJ2-3	TRBV4-1	NA	TGCGCCAGCAGCCGAGGCGTGCGACAGCGCACAGATACGCAGTATTTT	CASSRGVRQRTDTQYF
NA	TRBJ1-6	TRBV4-3	TRBD1	TGCGCCAGCAGCCTAACAGGGGGTTGGGATTCACCCCTCCACTTT	CASSLTGGWDSPLHF
NA	TRBJ2-7	TRBV7-9	TRBD1	TGTGCCAGCAGCTTAGTGGGGGACAGGGTTGCCTACGAGCAGTACTTC	CASSLVGDRVAYEQYF
NA	TRBJ2-6	TRBV5-1	NA	TGCGCCAGCAGCTTGGGGAAAGGGGTGGCGGGGGCCAACGTCCTGACTTTC	CASSLGKGVAGANVLTF
NA	TRBJ2-7	TRBV9	NA	TGTGCCAGCAGCGTAGGAGCAGGACACCCCTACGAGCAGTACTTC	CASSVGAGHPYEQYF
NA	TRBJ1-2	TRBV10-3	TRBD1	TGTGCCATCAGTGCTATTGTTGGGACAGGGGCAAACTATGGCTACACCTTC	CAISAIVGTGANYGYTF
NA	TRBJ2-5	TRBV7-6	TRBD2	TGTGCCAGCAGCTACGGACTAGCGGGGGAAACGACACAAGAGACCCAGTACTTC	CASSYGLAGETTQETQYF
NA	TRBJ1-1	TRBV30	NA	TGTGCCGGGGCCATCGCGTCAGGGACTGAAGCTTTCTTT	CAGAIASGTEAFF
once	TRBJ1-1	TRBV12-1	NA	TGTGCCAGCACCGCTTGCGGGGGTTCTGAAGCTTTCTTT	CASTACGGSEAFF
NA	TRBJ1-2	TRBV4-1	NA	TGCGCCAGCAGCCAAGGGGAGTATGGCTACACCTTC	CASSQGEYGYTF
NA	TRBJ1-2	TRBV6-4	TRBD1	TGTGCCAGCAGTGGGGACAGAACGTATGGCTACACCTTC	CASSGDRTYGYTF
NA	TRBJ2-1	TRBV4-1	NA	TGCGCCAGCAGCCAAGAAGGTTTAGGGAGCGCGTACAATGAGCAGTTCTTC	CASSQEGLGSAYNEQFF
NA	TRBJ2-7	TRBV27	TRBD1	TGTGCCAGCAGTCCCCCGACAGGGCAACCGCCCTACGAGCAGTACTTC	CASSPPTGQPPYEQYF
once	TRBJ2-1	TRBV10-3	TRBD2	TGTGCCATCAGCCGACTAGCTAACCTTCTCTACAATGAGCAGTTCTTC	CAISRLANLLYNEQFF
NA	TRBJ1-2	TRBV2	NA	TGTGCCAGCAGTGGGTGGGGGGTCTACTATGGCTACACCTTC	CASSGWGVYYGYTF
medium-sized	TRBJ1-4	TRBV7-9	TRBD1	TGTGCCAGCAGCTTAGCGGGACAGGGGAATGAAAAACTGTTTTTT	CASSLAGQGNEKLFF
NA	TRBJ2-4	TRBV27	TRBD2	TGTGCCAGCAGTCCCCGCGGGGGGAGCCGCTCTTATATAGCCAAAAACATTCAGTACTTC	CASSPRGGSRSYIAKNIQYF
NA	TRBJ2-1	TRBV7-6	TRBD2	TGTGCCAGCAGCTTAGCGGGGGGGATATACAATGAGCAGTTCTTC	CASSLAGGIYNEQFF
NA	TRBJ2-6	TRBV18	NA	TGTGCCAGCTCACCATTTCTGAGTATAACTGGGGCCAACGTCCTGACTTTC	CASSPFLSITGANVLTF
NA	TRBJ2-1	TRBV27	NA	TGTGCCAGCAGTTTGGGCGGGCGGAATGAGCAGTTCTTC	CASSLGGRNEQFF
once	TRBJ1-2	TRBV6-5	NA	TGTGCCAGCAGTTTGGTGGGCAACTATGGCTACACCTTC	CASSLVGNYGYTF